Given below is one TCR beta chain in context. Trimming left V 6 bases short and J 2 bases short, with 13 bases between. Germline V CDR1 and CDR2: MNHEY, SVGAGI. This CDR3 region has 14 residues. This specimen belongs to a study of blood T cell repertoires in COVID-19. Study overall: Donors in the United States, Italy and Spain gave samples during acute or convalescent COVID-19.

Authors' processing steps: Amplification with reference gene primers provided the estimates of nucleated cell counts. Method: immunoSEQ multiplex PCR; TCRdb's copy keeps in-frame clones and lacks some. The V and J calls and clone size come from that table; D and trimming were worked out from the DNA. This repertoire shows more than 140,000 clones, around nine tenths found once; its top ten account for 1.5% to 1.7%. V is TRBV6-5 and J is TRBJ1-2; a weak D match, TRBD1 (5 bases). Sequenced input: peripheral blood. The clonotype was recovered from a woman aged 60-75 years with acute or convalescent COVID-19. The CDR3 nucleotides are TGTGCCAGCAGCACCCAGGGTGCGAACTATGGCTACACCTTC. Protein sequence: CASSTQGANYGYTF.